This paragraph reports one T cell receptor beta chain. Its antigen is not identified. RNA amounts of 0.5 to 1 ug underwent reverse transcription with random hexamers. Amplification of the TCR beta CDR3 was carried out by immunoSEQ multiplex PCR, which spanned a total of 54 Vbeta and 13 Jbeta segments. One entry per CDR3 protein results from TCRdb running MiXCR on the immunoSEQ multiplex PCR reads. This sample has about 110,000 distinct CDR3 sequences, with roughly 95% found just once. The CDR3 runs to 11 residues. Trimming removed 9 bases from V and 5 bases from J, with 10 bases in between. The sample comes from a study of CD8 T cells in Susac syndrome. Study-level information: At blood draw, Susac syndrome patients were therapy-naive, on corticosteroids, or on intravenous immunoglobulin alone. The study's findings and limits: Clonal expansion of CD8+ cells in Susac peaked in TEMRA cells (and in active patients).

The TEMRA cells underwent FACS enrichment, while the CD8+ and CD4+ T cells underwent negative isolation. The clonotype originates from a human donor with Susac syndrome. The chain combines TRBV12-3 or TRBV12-4 with TRBJ1-1; D unclear. The sample consisted of CD8+ T cells from PBMCs. The CDR3 nucleotides are TGTGCCAGTATGGGAGGAACTGAAGCTTTCTTT. This encodes CASMGGTEAFF.